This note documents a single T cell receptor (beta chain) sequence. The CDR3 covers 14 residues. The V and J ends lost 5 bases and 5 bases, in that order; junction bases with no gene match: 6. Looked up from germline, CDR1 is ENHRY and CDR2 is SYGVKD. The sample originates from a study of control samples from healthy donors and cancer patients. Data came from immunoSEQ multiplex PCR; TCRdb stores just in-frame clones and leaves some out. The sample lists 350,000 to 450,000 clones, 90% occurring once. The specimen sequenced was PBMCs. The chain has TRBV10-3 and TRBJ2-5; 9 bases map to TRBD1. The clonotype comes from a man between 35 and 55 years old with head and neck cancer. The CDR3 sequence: CAISLGQGEETQYF. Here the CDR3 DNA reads TGTGCCATCAGTCTGGGACAGGGAGAGGAGACCCAGTACTTC.